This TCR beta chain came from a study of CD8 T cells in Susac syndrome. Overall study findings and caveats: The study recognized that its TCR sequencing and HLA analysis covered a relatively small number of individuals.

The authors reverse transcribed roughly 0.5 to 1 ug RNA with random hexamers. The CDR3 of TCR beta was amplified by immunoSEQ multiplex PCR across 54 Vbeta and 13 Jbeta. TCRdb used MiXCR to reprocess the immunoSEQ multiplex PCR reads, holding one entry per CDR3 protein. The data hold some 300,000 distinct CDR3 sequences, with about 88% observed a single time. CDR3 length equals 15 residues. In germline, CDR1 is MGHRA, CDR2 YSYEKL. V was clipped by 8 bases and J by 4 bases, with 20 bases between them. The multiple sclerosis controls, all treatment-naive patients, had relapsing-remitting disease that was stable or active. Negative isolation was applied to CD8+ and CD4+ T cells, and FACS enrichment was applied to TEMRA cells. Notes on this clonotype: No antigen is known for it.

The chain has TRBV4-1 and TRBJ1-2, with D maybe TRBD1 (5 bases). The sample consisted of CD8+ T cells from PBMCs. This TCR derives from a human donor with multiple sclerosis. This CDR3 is CASHPARGGSYGYTF. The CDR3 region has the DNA TGCGCCAGCCACCCGGCGCGGGGGGGTTCCTATGGCTACACCTTC.